This T cell receptor (beta chain) originates from a study of T cell responses to AZD1222 COVID-19 vaccine. V was clipped by 0 bases and J by 8 bases, with 9 bases between them. The length of the CDR3 is 13 residues. Germline values: CDR1 SGHRS, CDR2 YFSETQ. This clone appeared a single time. Its antigen is unknown. Study-level findings and limits: There were mostly white British donors and more females than males, and clonal diversity was possibly underestimated. Targets within unmutated variant regions were reportedly found for nearly half of spike-specific TCRs. Spike-wide coverage was observed for vaccine-associated CD4 TCRs, with dominant responses at 160-218 and 743-854. Spike-specific TCRs gained breadth and depth after people received two AZD1222 doses.

Assay: immunoSEQ multiplex PCR; the TCRdb copy retains only in-frame clones and omits some. The repertoire has over 150,000 clones, approximately 90% of them found once; the top ten carry 3% to 3.5%. Specimen: peripheral blood, collected on day 0 of AZD1222 vaccination. The source is an adult in good health. This chain links TRBV5-1 with TRBJ2-1; tentatively, D is TRBD2 (5 bases). The CDR3 loop reads CASSLAGEHEQFF. The CDR3, as DNA: TGCGCCAGCAGCTTGGCCGGGGAACATGAGCAGTTCTTC.